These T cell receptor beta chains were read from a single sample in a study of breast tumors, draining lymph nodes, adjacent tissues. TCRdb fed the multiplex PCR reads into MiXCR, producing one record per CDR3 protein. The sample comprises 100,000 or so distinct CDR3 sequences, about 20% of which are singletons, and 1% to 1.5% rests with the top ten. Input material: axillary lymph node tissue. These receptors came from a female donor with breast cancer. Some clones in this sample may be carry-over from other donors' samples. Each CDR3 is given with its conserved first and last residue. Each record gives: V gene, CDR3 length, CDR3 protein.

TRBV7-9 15 CASSKTGGANYGYTF
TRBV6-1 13 CASKGQGADTQYF
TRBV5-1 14 CASRTDSTNEKLFF
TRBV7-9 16 CASREWGTYSNQPQHF
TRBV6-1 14 CASSVTGITDTQYF
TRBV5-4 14 CASSSRHDFYEQYF
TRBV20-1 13 CSARVLSQETQYF
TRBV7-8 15 CASSPGQRGNQPQHF
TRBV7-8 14 CASTQGGASGELFF
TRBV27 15 CASSLSGGTSYGCTF
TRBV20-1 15 CSASVVAGGPHEQFF
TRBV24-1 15 CATSGGDRGLYGYTF
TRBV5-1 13 CASSLGDSNEQYF
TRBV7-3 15 CASSLTGPLYNEQFF
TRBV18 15 CASSPGQGRLETQYF
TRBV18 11 CASSSKETQYF
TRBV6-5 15 CASSYSLGAGQPQHF
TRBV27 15 CASSLSSGGDSPLHF
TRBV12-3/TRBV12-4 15 CASSLRGSSTDTQYF
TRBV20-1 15 CSATLDTGHRDTQYF
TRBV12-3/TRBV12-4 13 CASGTDDNSPLHF
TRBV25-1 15 CASSEYPEGSGEQYF
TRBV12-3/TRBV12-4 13 CASSFTRKNEQYF
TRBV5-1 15 CASSFGLAVHNEQFF
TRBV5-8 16 CASSLGLAGVADTQYF
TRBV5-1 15 CASSLLAGGHNEQFF
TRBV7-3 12 CASSPRLWEQYF
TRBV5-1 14 CASMQTGVNTEAFF
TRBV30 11 CAQGRSYGYTF
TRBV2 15 CASSFLQGNNSPLHF